The T cell receptor (beta chain) under discussion was sequenced for a study of identical twins. Study findings and constraints: Twin-shared out-of-frame alpha sequences were enriched for low generation probability. Where beta out-of-frame sequences were concerned, excess twin sharing was weaker. Invariant MAIT and iNKT cells may have partly biased zero-insertion analyses. Among monozygotic twins, out-of-frame TCR alpha sharing exceeded what models predicted.

Germline V gene data show CDR1 as SQVTM and CDR2 as ANQGSEA. The CDR3 consists of 14 residues. V was pared by 6 bases and J by 1 base, with 15 bases between. TCRdb independently ran MiXCR on the 5' RACE reads; one entry per CDR3 protein. Of hundreds of thousands of distinct CDR3 sequences in the sample, 6.1% were seen once. On this clonotype: What it binds is not known.

The TCR sequence derives from a man younger than 30 in good health. The sequenced sample consisted of naive T cells sorted from blood. The genes are TRBV29-1 and TRBJ2-5; a weak D match, TRBD1 (5 bases). CDR3 in DNA: TGCAGCGTCCAAAGGGGCGGAATCCAAGAGACCCAGTACTTC. It encodes CSVQRGGIQETQYF.